This T cell receptor beta chain was profiled in a study of shared clonotypes between healthy human individuals (TCRdb year 2020). Turning to the overall study: A couple of women and a few men aged 18 to 49 years were included in the cohort. For each donor, three plates each were used for CD4 naive and CD4 memory, two plates were used for CD8 naive, and one plate was used for CD8 memory. Blood TCR repertoires of five healthy adults were deeply sequenced to estimate repertoire size and the extent of clonotype sharing between individuals. Libraries were prepared and TCR repertoires were sequenced by different laboratories using diverse techniques, in order to increase sequencing depth and limit assay-specific biases. Leukapheresis yielded between about 0.9 and 9.5 billion PBMCs per donor.

In regard to this clone: Its antigen specificity is not known. Base qualities are not at hand, and no much larger clone is one base apart.

Donors were healthy HIV-negative adults with no recently reported acute infections or vaccinations. Every donor was a Caucasian adult residing in Nashville, Tennessee, USA. CD4+ T cells were enriched by magnetic negative selection; naive cells were then positively selected on CD45RA, and the negative fraction formed the memory subset. After blood collection by leukapheresis, PBMCs were isolated using Ficoll-Histopaque density gradient centrifugation and then cryopreserved in the vapor phase of liquid nitrogen. Purity and quantity of every magnetically sorted T cell population were checked by analytical flow cytometry. From each sorted fraction, genomic DNA was isolated and quantified by UV absorbance on a Nanodrop 2000c. The paper's findings and limits, for the study overall: Compared with non-shared clonotypes, clonotypes shared by all four sorted-subset donors had higher generation probabilities. Pairwise subsampling led to the expectation that sequencing depth would affect the degree of clonotype sharing among donors. Even with the large sequencing depth, rarefaction of the sorted-subset datasets indicated that sequencing was incomplete. Naive subsets generally had larger estimated clonotype richness than memory subsets did. Across four donors, about 4.5% of naive CD4, around 3.3% of naive CD8, around 2.1% of memory CD4, and approximately 0.4% of memory CD8 clonotypes were shared. The small number of donors limited the genetic and exposure-history diversity represented. Sampling was restricted to blood, and TCR repertoires in tissue are likely to differ from TCR repertoires in blood.

Using the deep immunoSEQ assay, TCR CDR3 regions were amplified from genomic DNA by multiplex PCR. Extracted genomic DNA from each cell subset was distributed evenly across all wells of several immunoSEQ 96-well plates, and each plate was treated as a replicate. Each replicate PCR for sorted subsets received around 200 ng genomic DNA, equal to about 30,000 T cell genomes. The purified libraries were quantified using a Qubit 3.0 fluorometer, sized with a Bioanalyzer 2100, and then quantified again using the KAPA Library Quantification kit. A separate single-read 150-cycle Illumina NextSeq 550 flow cell was used to sequence each immunoSEQ 96-well plate. In the original analysis: The immunoSEQ output contained only junctional sequences without quality scores, so filtering could not match that applied to full-length reads. To assign V/J genes and CDR3, sequences were annotated using PyIR, a Python wrapper for IgBLAST v1.9, with IMGT germline references. Reads were filtered out if the reads had weak V/J assignments (E-value above 1e-6), no CDR3, stop codons, out-of-frame junctions, or ambiguous translated residues. V3J clonotypes were defined as sequences sharing the same inferred V gene, J gene, and CDR3 amino acid sequence. Percentage overlap between repertoires was computed as shared unique clonotypes divided by the size of the smaller repertoire. Richness of each repertoire was evaluated using RTK rarefaction, the Chao1 estimator, and Recon v2.1 estimates of unobserved clonotypes. Generation probabilities for all TCRbeta clonotypes obtained by the gDNA method from several donors were computed using OLGA. Drawn from immuneACCESS, this table holds only the in-frame rearrangements with V and J called that TCRdb kept. Clones are partly lost; checked studies trace under half to an unresolved V gene and leave the rest unexplained. The V and J calls and clone size come from that table; D and trimming were worked out from the DNA. This sample holds some 2,000,000 clones; around 95% were observed only once. Around 0.13% of the sample rests with the top ten.

There are 15 amino acids in the CDR3, from cysteine to phenylalanine inclusive. The sequence is cut down to CDR3 DNA, 45 bases in frame from base 1. Trimming takes 0 bases from V and 1 base from J, and the germline ends sit 10 bases apart. In the germline V gene, CDR1 corresponds to SGDLS and CDR2 to YYNGEE. The sequence was collected from a man between 18 and 35 years old in good health. The chain links TRBV9 with TRBJ2-5; possibly the D gene is TRBD2, per 5 matching bases. Sequences were obtained from naive CD4+ T cells sorted from blood. In the paper's terms, the cell subset or site label means: CD45RA+ positively selected. The DNA sequence follows: TGTGCCAGCAGCGTAGCGGGAACTGCCCAAGAGACCCAGTACTTC. It is translated as CASSVAGTAQETQYF.